This T cell receptor beta chain was retrieved from a study of OX40 agonist ivuxolimab in advanced cancers. For context, the study as a whole: Ivuxolimab was an agonistic, fully human IgG2 monoclonal antibody directed against OX40 (CD134), a costimulatory receptor. Of the roughly 51 patients in dose escalation, about 20 had hepatocellular carcinoma, roughly 15 had melanoma, 9 had renal cell carcinoma and 9 had head and neck cancer. In the dose-escalation cohort, roughly 80% of patients were male, and the mean age was around 60 years, with a range of about 20 to 79. The paper covers the monotherapy dose-escalation part of the phase I ivuxolimab trial, which included N of about 50 patients. Intravenous ivuxolimab was administered to patients every 2 weeks at six dose levels: 0.01, 0.1, 0.3, 1.5, 3 and 10 mg/kg. Partial responses occurred in three dose-escalation patients: two with cutaneous melanoma and one with hepatocellular carcinoma. Peripheral TCRbeta sequencing was intended to test whether TCR sequence diversity was altered and clonal T-cell expansion was caused by ivuxolimab. Patients were allowed to have had prior anti-PD-1, anti-PD-L1 or anti-CTLA-4 therapy, and more than 30% of the dose-escalation patients had previously received checkpoint inhibitors.

The CDR3, cysteine through phenylalanine, is 17 amino acids long. The entry retains the CDR3 DNA only, 51 bases that are in frame from base 1. From a lookup of the germline V gene, CDR1 and CDR2 are LGHNA and YSLEER. V and J lose 4 bases and 2 bases, and a span of 17 bases separates them. For sequencing of the TCRbeta CDR3 region, genomic DNA was extracted from the sorted cells. TCRbeta CDR3 regions were sequenced using the immunoSEQ Assay. The table comes from immuneACCESS by way of TCRdb, which keeps in-frame sequences with V and J called. Part of the clones is missing from these tables; in studies checked, under half for an unresolved V gene and the rest for unknown reasons. For this sample there are 77,000 or so clones; roughly 90% appear just once. The biggest ten clones account for approximately 0.56% of the sample. The research as a whole found: The antigen specificity of the clonally expanded peripheral T cells was not determined. In the 0.1-3.0 mg/kg groups, partial responders had among the lowest normalized peripheral clonal expansion, particularly in CD8+ T cells. Low levels of normalized T-cell clonal expansion were also seen in some nonresponding patients. Clonal expansion of both CD4+ and CD8+ blood T cells was observed from baseline to week 6 at doses 0.1 to 3.0 mg/kg. After ivuxolimab, more expanded clones were found on average in CD8+ T cells than in CD4+ T cells.

The trial excluded patients who had a history of autoimmune disease or who were on systemic immunosuppression. Peripheral blood for TCR sequencing was collected from all dose cohorts at baseline, on cycle 4 day 1, and on cycle 7 day 1. Samples were obtained from an open-label, multicenter, first-in-human phase I dose-escalation trial of ivuxolimab. Adults with locally advanced or metastatic melanoma, renal cell, hepatocellular, or head and neck squamous cell carcinoma were enrolled in the trial. Before TCR sequencing, CD4+ and CD8+ T cells were separately sorted from peripheral blood. As to this clone: The specificity of this receptor is unknown. No qualities accompany the bases; no much larger clone lies one base away.

The material sequenced was CD4+ or CD8+ T cells sorted from blood, taken in a trial of the OX40 agonist ivuxolimab. This sequence uses TRBV4-3 and TRBJ2-2; no D gene call is confident. This TCR came from an adult with an advanced solid tumor such as melanoma, head and neck, liver or kidney cancer. The CDR3 in this case is CASSLGGYGGNTGELFF. The bases read TGCGCCAGCAGCCTGGGTGGTTACGGCGGAAACACCGGGGAGCTGTTTTTT.